Below, 24 T cell receptor beta chains from the same sample are listed, as sequenced in a study of cytomegalovirus exposure and HLA in healthy donors. Vbeta (60) and Jbeta (13) primers were used in the PCR. Clones were sequenced by immunoSEQ multiplex PCR, and TCRdb holds only the in-frame ones, with some missing. The repertoire has about 70,000 clones, about 78% of them found once; the top ten carry approximately 2.9%. The sequencing sample was made of PBMCs. These receptors all stem from a girl between 10 and 17 years old in good health and CMV-seropositive.

The chain employs TRBV5-1 and TRBJ1-3; 8 positions match TRBD1. Germline CDR1 SGHRS, CDR2 YFSETQ. This CDR3 has 14 residues. V was pared by 4 bases and J by 0 bases, with 0 bases of the junction left unmatched. CDR3 in DNA: TGCGCCAGCAGCGGGACAGGCTCTGGAAACACCATATATTTT. Translated, it gives CASSGTGSGNTIYF.

This chain links TRBV5-1 with TRBJ2-6, with TRBD1 matching 7 bases. Germline-derived CDR1 and CDR2 are SGHRS and YFSETQ. The length of the CDR3 is 16 residues. Trimming at V came to 4 bases and at J to 5 bases, leaving 9 bases not matched to a gene. The CDR3 DNA reads TGCGCCAGCAGCAACCTACAGGGGTCTCGGGCCAACGTCCTGACTTTC. It yields the protein CASSNLQGSRANVLTF.

The chain combines TRBV5-4 with TRBJ1-1; 9 bases are a match to TRBD1. Germline trimming cut 4 bases from V and 3 bases from J; bases unmatched to any gene: 7. The germline V gene has CDR1 SGHNT and CDR2 YYREEE (reference sequence). The CDR3 length is 15 residues. The CDR3 region has the DNA TGTGCCAGCAGCGGGGGGACAGGGAGCTACACTGAAGCTTTCTTT. It encodes CASSGGTGSYTEAFF. The entire variable domain, with the rest obtained from reference TRBV5-4 and TRBJ1-1, is as follows: ETGVTQSPTHLIKTRGQQVTLRCSSQSGHNTVSWYQQALGQGPQFIFQYYREEENGRGNFPPRFSGLQFPNYSSELNVNALELDDSALYLCASSGGTGSYTEAFFGQGTRLTVV.

The chain recombines TRBV28 with TRBJ1-5, with TRBD1 matching over 7 bases. The ends lost 5 bases at V and 5 bases at J; junction bases unmatched: 15. The CDR3 extends over 17 amino acids. The germline V gene encodes CDR1 MDHEN and CDR2 SYDVKM. CDR3 loop: CASSPWTGRILDQPQHF. CDR3 nucleotide sequence: TGTGCCAGCAGTCCATGGACAGGCCGTATCCTGGATCAGCCCCAGCATTTT.

The chain couples TRBV19 to TRBJ1-1; D perhaps matches TRBD1 (5 bases). This CDR3 region has 14 residues. In germline, CDR1 is LNHDA, CDR2 SQIVND (reference sequence). Trimming left V 3 bases short and J 7 bases short, with 15 bases between. The CDR3 spells CASSIITAGGEAFF. CDR3 nucleotides: TGTGCCAGTAGTATTATAACAGCGGGGGGTGAAGCTTTCTTT.

V gene TRBV9 combines with J gene TRBJ2-3; 7 positions agree with TRBD2. The V gene end was trimmed by 3 bases and the J gene end by 4 bases; junction bases not matched to a gene: 5. The CDR3 loop spans 14 amino acids. Per the germline V gene, CDR1 is SGDLS and CDR2 is YYNGEE. CDR3 nucleotide sequence: TGTGCCAGCAGCGGTGGGAGGGGATCAGATACGCAGTATTTT. Its translation is CASSGGRGSDTQYF.

CDR3 bases: TGCGCCAGCAGCTTACAAGCGGGATACGCCTACGAGCAGTACTTC. This sequence encodes CASSLQAGYAYEQYF. The chain has TRBV5-1 and TRBJ2-7; 7 bases line up with TRBD2. CDR1 is SGHRS and CDR2 is YFSETQ in the germline V gene. The CDR3 is 15 amino acids. Trimming removed 2 bases from V and 2 bases from J; junction bases left unmatched: 7.

Only a few counts were recorded for this clone. V gene TRBV6-1 combines with J gene TRBJ2-7; no clear D gene. The CDR3 is 11 amino acids. V dropped 3 bases and J dropped 6 bases, with 6 bases sitting between them. The germline V gene has CDR1 MNHNS and CDR2 SASEGT. The CDR3 reads CASSDTSEQYF. The CDR3 DNA follows: TGTGCCAGCAGTGACACTTCCGAGCAGTACTTC.

The chain is built from TRBV30 and TRBJ2-7; D is possibly TRBD1 (6 bases). Trimming took off 1 base at V and 2 bases at J, with 6 bases between the two ends. Germline assignment: CDR1 GTSNPN and CDR2 SVGIG (reference sequence). The CDR3 contains 12 residues. CDR3 bases: TGTGCCTGGAGTGACAGGGCCTACGAGCAGTACTTC. This codes for CAWSDRAYEQYF.

The rearrangement links TRBV5-5 to TRBJ2-7; D is unclear. V was clipped by 2 bases and J by 5 bases, with 5 bases between them. Germline CDR1 and CDR2: SGHKS and YYEKEE (reference sequence). The CDR3 loop spans 11 amino acids. The CDR3 DNA reads TGTGCCAGCAGCTTATCTCACGAGCAGTACTTC. Amino acids: CASSLSHEQYF.

The chain carries TRBV7-9 and TRBJ1-2; 9 bases line up with TRBD1. Germline assignment: CDR1 SEHNR and CDR2 FQNEAQ (reference sequence). CDR3 length: 14 residues. The ends lost 5 bases at V and 8 bases at J; junction bases unmatched: 9. The CDR3 sequence: CASSKPGQGEGYTF. The CDR3 DNA follows: TGTGCCAGCAGCAAACCGGGACAGGGCGAAGGCTACACCTTC.

The chain recombines TRBV6-5 with TRBJ1-5; 7 bases agree with TRBD1. Per germline, CDR1 MNHEY and CDR2 SVGAGI. V shed 5 bases and J 6 bases; nucleotides not matched to a gene: 7. The CDR3 spans 14 residues. The DNA for the CDR3 is TGTGCCAGCAGTATTCGACAGGGAGGTCAGCCCCAGCATTTT. Translated, it gives CASSIRQGGQPQHF.

The gene calls are TRBV28 and TRBJ1-1; no clear D. The V end lost 9 bases, the J end lost 1 base, and 12 bases lay between the germline ends. In germline, CDR1 is MDHEN, CDR2 SYDVKM. The CDR3 runs to 13 residues. CDR3 residues: CASTRVPNTEAFF. CDR3 coding DNA: TGTGCCAGTACCCGGGTCCCGAACACTGAAGCTTTCTTT.

In DNA, the CDR3 is TGCGCCAGCAGCCCAGGACAGGGGGCCAATGGCTACACCTTC. This encodes CASSPGQGANGYTF. The rearrangement links TRBV5-1 to TRBJ1-2, with 11 bases matching TRBD1. Germline V gene sequence: CDR1 SGHRS, CDR2 YFSETQ. There are 14 residues in the CDR3. With V trimmed by 4 bases and J by 6 bases, 5 bases remained unmatched.

The rearrangement joins TRBV28 to TRBJ2-3, with a weak D call TRBD1 (6 bases). The CDR3 covers 14 residues. The V end was cut by 7 bases, the J end by 1 base, with 12 bases between. Germline V CDR1 and CDR2: MDHEN, SYDVKM. The CDR3 sequence is CASTFPGGTDTQYF. The CDR3 nucleotides read TGTGCCAGCACCTTTCCAGGGGGCACAGATACGCAGTATTTT.

This chain connects TRBV29-1 to TRBJ2-1, with 11 nucleotides matching TRBD2. After removal of 4 bases from V and 2 bases from J, the junction contained 1 base not matched to a gene. The germline CDR1 and CDR2 sequences are SQVTM and ANQGSEA. The CDR3 has 14 amino acids. This CDR3 reads CSVVAGGAYNEQFF. As DNA, the CDR3 is TGCAGCGTTGTAGCGGGAGGGGCCTACAATGAGCAGTTCTTC.

This clone showed up just once. The V and J genes are TRBV4-3 and TRBJ2-1; D perhaps matches TRBD2 (5 bases). This CDR3 contains 16 residues. CDR1 LGHNA and CDR2 YSLEER come from the germline V gene. V was trimmed by 2 bases and J by 0 bases, leaving 11 bases between them. DNA of the CDR3: TGCGCCAGCAGCCAATGGACTGTTAGCTCCTACAATGAGCAGTTCTTC. Translating gives CASSQWTVSSYNEQFF.

The chain joins TRBV18 to TRBJ1-4, with a weak D call TRBD1 (5 bases). The CDR3 runs 16 residues. V lost 4 bases, J lost 4 bases, and 16 bases lay in between. Germline CDR1 reads KGHSH; CDR2 reads LQKENI. The CDR3 DNA reads TGTGCCAGCTCACGGGGACCCCGCGGGGGTAATGAAAAACTGTTTTTT. Protein sequence: CASSRGPRGGNEKLFF.

The V call is TRBV9, the J call TRBJ2-7; 8 bases match TRBD2. The germline V gene has CDR1 SGDLS and CDR2 YYNGEE. Losses at the gene ends were 2 bases for V and 3 bases for J; bases not matched to a gene: 7. This CDR3 has 15 residues. The CDR3: CASSVRGGTYYEQYF. CDR3 DNA: TGTGCCAGCAGCGTTCGGGGGGGGACCTACTACGAGCAGTACTTC. Full variable domain (rest looked up from reference TRBV9 and TRBJ2-7): DSGVTQTPKHLITATGQRVTLRCSPRSGDLSVYWYQQSLDQGLQFLIQYYNGEERAKGNILERFSAQQFPDLHSELNLSSLELGDSALYFCASSVRGGTYYEQYFGPGTRLTVT.

The chain joins TRBV28 to TRBJ2-5, with 8 bases fitting TRBD2. V lost 3 bases, J lost 6 bases, and 6 bases stayed unmatched. The germline CDR1 and CDR2 sequences are MDHEN and SYDVKM. The CDR3 runs to 14 residues. The CDR3: CASSFGGGPQTQYF. The CDR3 nucleotides read TGTGCCAGCAGTTTTGGCGGGGGGCCACAGACCCAGTACTTC. The full variable domain, its missing parts supplied by reference TRBV28 and TRBJ2-5, is DVKVTQSSRYLVKRTGEKVFLECVQDMDHENMFWYRQDPGLGLRLIYFSYDVKMKEKGDIPEGYSVSREKKERFSLILESASTNQTSMYLCASSFGGGPQTQYFGPGTRLLVL.

This chain links TRBV4-1 with TRBJ2-3; 7 nucleotides line up with TRBD1. CDR1 is MGHRA and CDR2 is YSYEKL in the germline V gene. The CDR3 sequence is 16 residues long. With V trimmed by 0 bases and J by 5 bases, 8 bases remained unmatched. The DNA of the CDR3 is TGCGCCAGCAGCCAAGAAAGGGGGCTTTTGGTAGATACGCAGTATTTT. Translation: CASSQERGLLVDTQYF.

This sequence joins TRBV5-1 and TRBJ2-5; D is ambiguous. The DNA end lines up better with TRBJ2-7; the J call may be wrong. The CDR3 length is 13 residues. CDR1 and CDR2 (germline): SGHRS, YFSETQ. The CDR3 reads CASSFGQAYEQYF. Written as DNA, the CDR3 is TGCGCCAGCAGCTTCGGTCAGGCCTACGAGCAGTACTTC.

Notes on this clone: A read error may account for a junction end that differs from germline. This rearrangement joins TRBV7-7 to TRBJ1-1; 7 nucleotides line up with TRBD1. This CDR3 comprises 18 residues. Germline V CDR1 and CDR2: SSHAT, FNYEAQ (reference sequence). CDR3 sequence reads: CASSLLTPLDRLNTEAFF. CDR3 nucleotides: TGTGCTAGCAGCTTACTTACCCCCCTGGACAGGTTGAACACTGAAGCTTTCTTT.

V usage is TRBV30 and J usage is TRBJ2-7, with D perhaps TRBD1 (6 bases). The CDR3 is 15 amino acids. With 0 bases removed from V and 5 bases from J, the gap between germline ends came to 17 bases. Germline V gene data show CDR1 as GTSNPN and CDR2 as SVGIG (reference sequence). CDR3 DNA sequence: TGTGCCTGGAGTGTATGGAGTGGGGGCCCCCACGAGCAGTACTTC. This translates into CAWSVWSGGPHEQYF.